This T cell receptor beta chain was sequenced for a study of blood T cell repertoires in COVID-19. Across the study: Acute and convalescent COVID-19 samples came from the United States, Italy and Spain. Sources were T cells, B-cell-depleted T cells, or PBMCs; the material itself was cDNA or gDNA.

In the original processing: Reference gene primer amplification gave estimated nucleated cell counts. Produced via immunoSEQ multiplex PCR; TCRdb's table is partial and in-frame only. V and J calls plus clone size are reproduced from that table; the DNA served to infer D and trimming. The sample includes some 490,000 clones, 80% to 90% of them seen just once. V was cut by 4 bases and J by 7 bases, with 6 bases left in between. The CDR3 has 11 residues. Germline V CDR1 and CDR2: SGDLS, YYNGEE. This sequence originates from a human donor in a cohort sampled during active COVID-19. Sequencing was carried out using peripheral blood. The chain combines TRBV9 with TRBJ2-1; no clear D. As DNA, the CDR3 is TGTGCCAGCAGCTCCCCAAATGAGCAGTTCTTC. This gives the protein CASSSPNEQFF. The full variable domain, rest sourced from reference TRBV9 and TRBJ2-1, is DSGVTQTPKHLITATGQRVTLRCSPRSGDLSVYWYQQSLDQGLQFLIQYYNGEERAKGNILERFSAQQFPDLHSELNLSSLELGDSALYFCASSSPNEQFFGPGTRLTVL.